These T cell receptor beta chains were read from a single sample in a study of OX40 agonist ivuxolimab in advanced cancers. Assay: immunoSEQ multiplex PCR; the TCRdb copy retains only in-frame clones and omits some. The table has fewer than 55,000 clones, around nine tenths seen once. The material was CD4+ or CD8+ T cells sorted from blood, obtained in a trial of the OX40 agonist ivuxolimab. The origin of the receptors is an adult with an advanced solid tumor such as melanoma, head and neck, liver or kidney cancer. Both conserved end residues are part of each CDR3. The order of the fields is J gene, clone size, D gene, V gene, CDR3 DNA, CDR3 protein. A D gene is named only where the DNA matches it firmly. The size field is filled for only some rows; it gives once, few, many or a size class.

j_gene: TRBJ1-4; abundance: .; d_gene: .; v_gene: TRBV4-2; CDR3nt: TGTGCCAGCAGGGGAAGACTTGCAACTAATGAAAAACTGTTTTTT; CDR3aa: CASRGRLATNEKLFF
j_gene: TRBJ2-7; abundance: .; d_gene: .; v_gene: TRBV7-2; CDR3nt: TGTGCCAGCACCCTCTGGGATTACGAGCAGTACTTC; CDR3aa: CASTLWDYEQYF
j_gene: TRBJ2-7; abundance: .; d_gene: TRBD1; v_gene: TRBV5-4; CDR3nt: TGTGCCAGCAGCCGAGACAGGGTCTCCGAGCAGTACTTC; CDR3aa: CASSRDRVSEQYF
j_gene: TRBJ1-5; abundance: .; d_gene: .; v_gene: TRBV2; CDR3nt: TGTGCCAGCAGTGAACCCCAGCTTATCGGGGGGCTCAATCAGCCCCAGCATTTT; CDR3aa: CASSEPQLIGGLNQPQHF
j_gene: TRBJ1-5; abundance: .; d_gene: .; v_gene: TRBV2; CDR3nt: TGTGCCAGCAGTGTAGGTTTTAGCAATCAGCCCCAGCATTTT; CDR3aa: CASSVGFSNQPQHF
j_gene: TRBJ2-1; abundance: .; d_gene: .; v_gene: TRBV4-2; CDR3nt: TGTGCCAGCAGCCAACCTCAGGGGACCGGCTTGTTTTCCTCCTACAATGAGCAGTTCTTC; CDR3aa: CASSQPQGTGLFSSYNEQFF
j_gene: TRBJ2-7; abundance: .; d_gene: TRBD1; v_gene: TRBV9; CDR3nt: TGTGCCAGCAGCGTATCAGGGACAGCACTATTATTAGAGCAGTACTTC; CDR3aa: CASSVSGTALLLEQYF
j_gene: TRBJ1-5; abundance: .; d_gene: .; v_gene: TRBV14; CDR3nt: TGTGCCAGCAGCCAAGGGGTCAATCAGCCCCAGCATTTT; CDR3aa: CASSQGVNQPQHF
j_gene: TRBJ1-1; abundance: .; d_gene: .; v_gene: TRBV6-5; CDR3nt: TGTGCCAGCAGCAGGGGTAGCACTGAAGCTTTCTTT; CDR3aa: CASSRGSTEAFF
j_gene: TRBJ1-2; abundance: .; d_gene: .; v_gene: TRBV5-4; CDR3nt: TGTGCCAGCAGCCCGGACACCTCCTATGGCTACACCTTC; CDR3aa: CASSPDTSYGYTF
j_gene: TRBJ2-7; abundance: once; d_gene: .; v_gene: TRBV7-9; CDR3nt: TGTGCCAGCAGAATTATGAGCGGAGACTACGAGCAGTACTTC; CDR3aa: CASRIMSGDYEQYF
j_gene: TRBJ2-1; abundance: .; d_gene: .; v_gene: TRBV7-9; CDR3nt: TGTGCCAGCAGCTTCGAGGGCTCCTACAATGAGCAGTTCTTC; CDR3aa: CASSFEGSYNEQFF
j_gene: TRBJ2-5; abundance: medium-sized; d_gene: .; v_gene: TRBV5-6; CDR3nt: TGTGCCAGCAGCTTGACGGAGACCCAGTACTTC; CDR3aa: CASSLTETQYF
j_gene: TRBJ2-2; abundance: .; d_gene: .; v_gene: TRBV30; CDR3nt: TGTGCCTGGAGTGTAGGAGGTGGCCCCGGGGAGCTGTTTTTT; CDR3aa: CAWSVGGGPGELFF
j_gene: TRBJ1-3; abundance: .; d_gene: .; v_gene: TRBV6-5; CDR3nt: TGTGCCAGCAGTTACTCGCGCCAACTGGGAAACACCATATATTTT; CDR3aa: CASSYSRQLGNTIYF
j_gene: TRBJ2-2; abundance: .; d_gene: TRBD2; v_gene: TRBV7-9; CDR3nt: TGTGCCAGCAGCTTACCGGGGGGGCTCGTCACCGGGGAGCTGTTTTTT; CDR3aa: CASSLPGGLVTGELFF
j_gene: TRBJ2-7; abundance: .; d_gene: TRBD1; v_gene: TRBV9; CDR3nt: TGTGCCAGCGCGACAGGGGAAGGCTACGAGCAGTACTTC; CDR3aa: CASATGEGYEQYF
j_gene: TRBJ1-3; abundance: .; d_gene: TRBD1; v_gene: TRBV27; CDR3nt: TGTGCCAGCAGTTTGACAGGGGGTCCTGGAAACACCATATATTTT; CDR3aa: CASSLTGGPGNTIYF
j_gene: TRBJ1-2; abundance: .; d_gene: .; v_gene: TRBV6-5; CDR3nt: TGTGCCAGCAGTTCAGACTATGGCTACACCTTC; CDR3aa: CASSSDYGYTF
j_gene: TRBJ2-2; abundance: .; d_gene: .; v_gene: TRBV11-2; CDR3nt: TGTGCCAGCAGCTCCGAGACAGCGGGTACCGGGGAGCTGTTTTTT; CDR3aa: CASSSETAGTGELFF
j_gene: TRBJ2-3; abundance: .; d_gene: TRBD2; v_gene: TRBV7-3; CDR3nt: TGTGCCAGCAGTTTTAGTAGCGGGGGCACAGATACACAGTATTTT; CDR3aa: CASSFSSGGTDTQYF
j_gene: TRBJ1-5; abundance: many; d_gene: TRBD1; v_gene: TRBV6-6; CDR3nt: TGTGCCAGCGTTACAGGGGGGTCCAATCAGCCCCAGCATTTT; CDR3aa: CASVTGGSNQPQHF
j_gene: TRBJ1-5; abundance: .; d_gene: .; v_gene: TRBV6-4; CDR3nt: TGTGCCAGCAGTGCGGACACGCATCAGCCCCAGCATTTT; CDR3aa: CASSADTHQPQHF
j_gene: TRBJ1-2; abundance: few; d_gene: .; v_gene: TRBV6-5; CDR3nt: TGTGCCAGCAGCCCCCGGGGGTTCCGGCATGGCTACACCTTC; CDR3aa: CASSPRGFRHGYTF
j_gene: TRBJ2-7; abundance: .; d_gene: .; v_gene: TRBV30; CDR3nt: TGTGCTCAAGGAATTGGGGGAGCAACCTACGAGCAGTACTTC; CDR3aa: CAQGIGGATYEQYF
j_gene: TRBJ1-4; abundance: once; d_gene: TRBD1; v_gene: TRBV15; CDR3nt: TGTGCCACCAGGGAAGGACAGGGACTGAATGAAAAACTGTTTTTT; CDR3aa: CATREGQGLNEKLFF
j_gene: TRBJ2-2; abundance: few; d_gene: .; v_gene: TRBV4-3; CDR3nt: TGCGCCAGCAGCCAAGATGGCGCGGGAAACACCGGGGAGCTGTTTTTT; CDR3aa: CASSQDGAGNTGELFF
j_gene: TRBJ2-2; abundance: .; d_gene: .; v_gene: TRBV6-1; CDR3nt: TGTGCCACCGACACCGGGGAGCTGTTTTTT; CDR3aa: CATDTGELFF
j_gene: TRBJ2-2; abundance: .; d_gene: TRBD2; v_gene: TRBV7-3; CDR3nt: TGTGCCAGCAGCTTAATTGCTAGCGGGAGTAGGGACACCGGGGAGCTGTTTTTT; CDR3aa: CASSLIASGSRDTGELFF
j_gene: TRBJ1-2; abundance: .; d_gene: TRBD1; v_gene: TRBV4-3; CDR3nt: TGCGCCAGCAGCCAGGACAGGGCCCTCTATGGCTACACCTTC; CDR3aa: CASSQDRALYGYTF
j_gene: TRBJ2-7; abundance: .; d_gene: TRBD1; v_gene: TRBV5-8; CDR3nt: TGTGCCAGCAGCTTGGCCAGGGACAGCTTCTACGAGCAGTACTTC; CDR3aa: CASSLARDSFYEQYF
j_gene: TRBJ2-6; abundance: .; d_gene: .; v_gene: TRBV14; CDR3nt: TGTGCCAGCAGCCAAGAATGGGGATCCGGGGCCAACGTCCTGACTTTC; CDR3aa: CASSQEWGSGANVLTF
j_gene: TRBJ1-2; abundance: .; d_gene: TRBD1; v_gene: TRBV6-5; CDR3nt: TGTGCCAGCAGTTACTCGAGACAGGGTTTCTATGGCTACACCTTC; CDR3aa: CASSYSRQGFYGYTF
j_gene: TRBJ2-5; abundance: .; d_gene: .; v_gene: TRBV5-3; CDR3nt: TGTGCCAGAAGCTTGGCAAGGGGCATACAAGAGACCCAGTACTTC; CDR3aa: CARSLARGIQETQYF
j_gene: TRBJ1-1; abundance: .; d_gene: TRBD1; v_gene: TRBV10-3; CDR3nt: TGTGCCATCAGGTCAGGGACAGTGAACACTGAAGCTTTCTTT; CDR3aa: CAIRSGTVNTEAFF
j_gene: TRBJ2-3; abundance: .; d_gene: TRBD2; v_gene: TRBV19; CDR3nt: TGTGCCAGTAGTCCCAGCGGGAGGGCCGCAGATACGCAGTATTTT; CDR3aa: CASSPSGRAADTQYF
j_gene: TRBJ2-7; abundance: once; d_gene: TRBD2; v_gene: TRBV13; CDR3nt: TGTGCCAGCAGCACGGGGGGCTACGAGCAGTACTTC; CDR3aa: CASSTGGYEQYF
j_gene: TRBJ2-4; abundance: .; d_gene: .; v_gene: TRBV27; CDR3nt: TGTGCCTCCCACGCACTACTAGCCAAAAACATTCAGTACTTC; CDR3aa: CASHALLAKNIQYF
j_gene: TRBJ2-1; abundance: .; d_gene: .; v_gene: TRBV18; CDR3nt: TGTGCCAGCTCACCCAAGGAACAGACCTCCTACAATGAGCAGTTCTTC; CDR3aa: CASSPKEQTSYNEQFF
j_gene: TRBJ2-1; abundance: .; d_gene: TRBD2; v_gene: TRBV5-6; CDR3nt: TGTGCCAGCAGCTGGACTAGCGGGGGCCAGCAGTTCTTC; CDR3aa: CASSWTSGGQQFF
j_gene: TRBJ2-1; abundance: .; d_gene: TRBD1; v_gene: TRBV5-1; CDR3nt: TGCGCCAGCAGCTTGACTGCAGGGGGCATAGACAATGAGCAGTTCTTC; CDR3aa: CASSLTAGGIDNEQFF
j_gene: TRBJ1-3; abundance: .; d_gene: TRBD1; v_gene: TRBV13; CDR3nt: TGTGCCAGCAGCTCGGACAGGGTTGGAAACACCATATATTTT; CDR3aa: CASSSDRVGNTIYF
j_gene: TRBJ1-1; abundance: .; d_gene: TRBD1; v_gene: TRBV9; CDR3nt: TGTGCCAGCAGCCCCAGGCCGGGACAGGGGTTGGGGACTGAAGCTTTCTTT; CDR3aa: CASSPRPGQGLGTEAFF
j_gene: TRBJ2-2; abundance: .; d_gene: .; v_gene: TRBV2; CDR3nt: TGTGCCAGCAATACATCTCCGGACAGCAACACCGGGGAGCTGTTTTTT; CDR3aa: CASNTSPDSNTGELFF
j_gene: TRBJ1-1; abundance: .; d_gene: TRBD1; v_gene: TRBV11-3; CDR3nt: TGTGCCAGCAGCCCCCGAAAGGGACAGGGGGCTCCTGAAGCTTTCTTT; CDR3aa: CASSPRKGQGAPEAFF
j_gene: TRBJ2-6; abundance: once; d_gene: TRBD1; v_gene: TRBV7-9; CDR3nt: TGTGCCAGCAGCGTCCCGGGGGGACAGGGACGCTCTGGGGCCAACGTCCTGACTTTC; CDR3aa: CASSVPGGQGRSGANVLTF
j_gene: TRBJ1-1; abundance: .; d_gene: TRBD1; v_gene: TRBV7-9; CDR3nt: TGTGCCAGCAGCACAGTAGGGGGAGGGGGCCATGAAGCTTTCTTT; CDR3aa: CASSTVGGGGHEAFF
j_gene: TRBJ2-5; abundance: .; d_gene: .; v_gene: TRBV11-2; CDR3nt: TGTGCCAGCAGCCCCTGGGAGGGGGACGGGGGAGAGACCCAGTACTTC; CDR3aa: CASSPWEGDGGETQYF
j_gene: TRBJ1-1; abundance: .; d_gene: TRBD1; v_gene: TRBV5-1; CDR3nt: TGCGCCAGCAGCTCGGGACAGGGGACAGCTTTCTTT; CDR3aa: CASSSGQGTAFF
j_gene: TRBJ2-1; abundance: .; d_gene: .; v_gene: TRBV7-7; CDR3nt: TGTGCTAGCAGCTTAGTTTCAGCTGAATACAATGAGCAGTTCTTC; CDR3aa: CASSLVSAEYNEQFF
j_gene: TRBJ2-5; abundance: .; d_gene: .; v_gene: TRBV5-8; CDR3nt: TGTGCCAGCAGCTTGGGGGTGACCGCGGAGACCCAGTACTTC; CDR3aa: CASSLGVTAETQYF
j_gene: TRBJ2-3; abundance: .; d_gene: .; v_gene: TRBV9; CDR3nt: TGTGCCAGCAGCGTAGCCACTAGAGGGGTGGATACGCAGTATTTT; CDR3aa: CASSVATRGVDTQYF
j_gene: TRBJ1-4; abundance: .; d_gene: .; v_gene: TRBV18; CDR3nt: TGTGCCAGCTCACCACCGGGGTGGCCGACTAATGAAAAACTGTTTTTT; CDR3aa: CASSPPGWPTNEKLFF
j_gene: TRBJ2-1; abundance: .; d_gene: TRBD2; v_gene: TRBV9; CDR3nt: TGTGCCAGCAGCGTAGTCGGGGGGAGGGTCAATGAGCAGTTCTTC; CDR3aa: CASSVVGGRVNEQFF
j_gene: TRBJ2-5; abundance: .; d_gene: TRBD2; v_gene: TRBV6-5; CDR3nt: TGTGCCAGCAGTTACCGAGCGGGAGGGAGAGAGACCCAGTACTTC; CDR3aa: CASSYRAGGRETQYF